Listed below are T cell receptor beta chains from one sample, sequenced in a study of cytotoxic CD8 clonotypes in ibrutinib-treated CLL. Clones were sequenced by immunoSEQ multiplex PCR, and TCRdb holds only the in-frame ones, with some missing. The sample has over 200,000 clones, 75% to 85% seen once. The specimen was PBMCs, collected after 12 months of ibrutinib treatment. The receptors were sampled from a human donor with chronic lymphocytic leukemia. Both conserved end residues are part of each CDR3. The D gene is left open where the match is weak. Expanded clones are given a class, and other clones once, few, many or no size at all.

CDR3 DNA	CDR3 protein	D gene	V gene	J gene	clone size
TGCGCCAGCAGTACCGGGACCGGGAGGGGATACGAGCAGTACTTC	CASSTGTGRGYEQYF	TRBD2	TRBV10-2	TRBJ2-7	.
TGCGCCAGCAGCCCATCGACGGACAATGAGCAGTTCTTC	CASSPSTDNEQFF	.	TRBV5-1	TRBJ2-1	.
TGCGCCAGCAGCCAAGTGGGACAGGTATACGAGCAGTACTTC	CASSQVGQVYEQYF	TRBD1	TRBV4-1	TRBJ2-7	few
TGTGCCTGGAGTCCCCCAGGGGGGGTGGGTGAAAAACTGTTTTTT	CAWSPPGGVGEKLFF	TRBD1	TRBV30	TRBJ1-4	.
TGTGCCAGCAGTGAATGGTATCTTACCAAAAACATTCAGTACTTC	CASSEWYLTKNIQYF	.	TRBV2	TRBJ2-4	.
TGTGCCACCAGCACCAGGGACAGGGACTTAAACACCATATATTTT	CATSTRDRDLNTIYF	TRBD1	TRBV15	TRBJ1-3	.
TGTGCCAGCAGTGAAGGGACAGGGGGCGGCTATGGCTACACCTTC	CASSEGTGGGYGYTF	TRBD1	TRBV2	TRBJ1-2	.
TGTGCCAGCAGTAGAACCGGGCGGGAGTCCTCCTACGAGCAGTACTTC	CASSRTGRESSYEQYF	TRBD2	TRBV2	TRBJ2-7	.
TGTGCCAGCAGTCCAGGGGGCGAGGTCACTGAAGCTTTCTTT	CASSPGGEVTEAFF	TRBD1	TRBV28	TRBJ1-1	.
TGTGCCAGTAGTATAGATCAGGGGGCGAACTTCTACGAGCAGTACTTC	CASSIDQGANFYEQYF	TRBD1	TRBV19	TRBJ2-7	.
TGTGCCAGTAGATTGGGACGGGCAGTCAATCAGCCCCAGCATTTT	CASRLGRAVNQPQHF	.	TRBV19	TRBJ1-5	.
TGTGCCAGCAGTTCCACGATGGTGAGAACTAATGAAAAACTGTTTTTT	CASSSTMVRTNEKLFF	.	TRBV6-5	TRBJ1-4	.
TGTGCCAGCAGCACCCTGACTAGCGGCATCTTATTC	CASSTLTSGILF	.	TRBV21-1	TRBJ2-4	.
TGTGCCAGCTCACCACCGTCAGGGACGATGGAGACCCAGTACTTC	CASSPPSGTMETQYF	.	TRBV18	TRBJ2-5	.
TGTGCCAGCAGTGAAAAAACGGGAGGGCCAGGTGAGCAGTTCTTC	CASSEKTGGPGEQFF	TRBD2	TRBV6-1	TRBJ2-1	.